The 3 T cell receptor beta chains given below trace back to one sample, sequenced in a study of T cell repertoires in cytomegalovirus infection. Their specific antigens are unknown. In TCRdb, the reads were re-called with MiXCR into one record per CDR3 protein. The table has about 920,000 distinct CDR3 sequences, 30% to 40% seen once. Sequencing used cultured CD8+ T cells from PBMCs, obtained from culture after CMV antigen stimulation. These receptor sequences come from a human donor in good health (CMV status not recorded). Some clones in this sample may be carry-over from other donors' samples.

Worth noting for this clonotype: A much larger clone sits a single nucleotide away, making a read error possible. V and J are TRBV7-7 and TRBJ2-3, with 7 bases fitting TRBD1. This CDR3 has 13 amino acids. CDR1 and CDR2 from the germline V gene are SSHAT and FNYEAQ (reference sequence). CDR3: CANSPGQADTQYF. The CDR3 DNA sequence: TGTGCTAACAGCCCCGGACAGGCAGATACGCAGTATTTT.

The J gene is TRBJ1-5, the V gene TRBV6-6, with 7 bases lining up with TRBD1. The germline V gene has CDR1 MNHNY and CDR2 SVGAGI (reference sequence). The V gene end was trimmed by 2 bases and the J gene end by 6 bases; junction bases not matched to a gene: 7. The CDR3 covers 15 residues. As DNA, the CDR3 is TGTGCCAGCAGTTACGTGACAGGGTCTGCTCAGCCCCAGCATTTT. This encodes CASSYVTGSAQPQHF.

This clonotype is a singleton in its sample. This chain connects TRBV4-2 to TRBJ2-4; tentatively, D is TRBD1 or TRBD2 (5 bases each). Trimming removed 5 bases from V and 1 base from J, with 18 bases in between. The CDR3 is made up of 17 amino acids. CDR1 is LGHNA, CDR2 YNFKEQ, per germline. In DNA form, the CDR3 reads TGTGCCAGCAGCGGCTCCGGGACGGTGCTCGCCAAAAACATTCAGTACTTC. Amino acid sequence: CASSGSGTVLAKNIQYF.